This TCR beta chain is from a study of OX40 agonist ivuxolimab in advanced cancers. Sequencing used immunoSEQ multiplex PCR; TCRdb keeps in-frame clones, though not all of them. The data hold 55,000 to 85,000 clones, with about 85% observed a single time. Source: CD4+ or CD8+ T cells sorted from blood, taken in a trial of the OX40 agonist ivuxolimab. The receptor was derived from an adult with an advanced solid tumor such as melanoma, head and neck, liver or kidney cancer.

The CDR3 DNA is TGTGCCAGCAGCCAAGAGACAGGGAACGAGCAGTACTTC. Its translation: CASSQETGNEQYF. This sequence joins TRBV6-4 and TRBJ2-7; the match to TRBD1 covers 7 bases. Per the germline V gene, CDR1 is MRHNA and CDR2 is SNTAGT. Losses at the gene ends were 6 bases for V and 5 bases for J; bases not matched to a gene: 7. This CDR3 comprises 13 residues.